Each of the 22 T cell receptor beta chains below was sequenced from the same sample in a study of response to subunit inactivated influenza vaccine. TCRdb used MiXCR to reprocess the RT-PCR reads, holding one entry per CDR3 protein. The sample gives under 200,000 distinct CDR3 sequences, approximately 11% of which show up once; 9.5% to 15% is in the top ten. The sequencing here drew on non-naive T cells sorted from PBMCs, taken 45 days after vaccination. Source of these receptors: a man between 50 and 59 years old who received an inactivated influenza vaccine.

The CDR3 spells CASSATSGRAGETQYF. CDR3 nucleotides: TGTGCCAGCAGCGCAACTAGCGGGAGGGCCGGGGAGACCCAGTACTTC. The gene calls are TRBV7-2 and TRBJ2-5; TRBD2 matches 13 bases. The junction had 8 bases not matched to a gene; V was cut back by 5 bases and J by 5 bases. This CDR3 is built from 16 residues. CDR1 and CDR2 from the germline V gene are SGHTA and FQGNSA.

This clonotype has only a few counts. V gene TRBV6-2 or TRBV6-3 combines with J gene TRBJ1-6; 7 nucleotides align to TRBD1. Germline CDR1 and CDR2: MNHEY and SVGEGT. This CDR3 is built from 17 residues. The J segment lost 2 bases and the V segment lost 4 bases, leaving 8 bases of the junction unmatched. In DNA form, the CDR3 reads TGTGCCAGCAGTTTCCCACAGGGGAACACCTATAATTCACCCCTCCACTTT. Protein product: CASSFPQGNTYNSPLHF.

J is TRBJ1-5 and V is TRBV7-9; 9 bases are shared with TRBD1. CDR1 SEHNR and CDR2 FQNEAQ come from the germline V gene (reference sequence). CDR3 length: 14 residues. Trimming cost V 5 bases and J 6 bases; bases outside gene matches: 5. The CDR3 here is CASSPTGGSQPQHF. Here the CDR3 DNA reads TGTGCCAGCAGCCCAACAGGGGGCAGTCAGCCCCAGCATTTT.

This clonotype was counted ten times or more. J is TRBJ2-1 and V is TRBV11-3; D perhaps matches TRBD2 (6 bases). V was cut by 1 base and J by 7 bases, with 14 bases left in between. This CDR3 comprises 15 residues. Germline CDR1 reads SGHNT; CDR2 reads YENEEA. The CDR3 reads CASSLGTGARNEQFF. The CDR3 nucleotides read TGTGCCAGCAGCTTAGGGACGGGAGCGCGAAATGAGCAGTTCTTC.

This clonotype was detected many times. This CDR3 reads CASSRRATNEQFF. DNA for the CDR3: TGTGCCAGCAGCCGAAGGGCCACCAATGAGCAGTTCTTC. The V call is TRBV12-3 or TRBV12-4, the J call TRBJ2-1; D gene ambiguous. CDR3 length: 13 amino acids. V dropped 6 bases and J dropped 6 bases, with 12 bases sitting between them.

This clonotype was counted many times. The chain joins TRBV5-1 to TRBJ1-1, with a tentative D call TRBD1 (6 bases). CDR3 length: 16 residues. Germline V lookup: CDR1 SGHRS, CDR2 YFSETQ. The V and J ends lost 0 bases and 6 bases respectively, with 18 bases between them. The CDR3 protein is CASSLAGARLDSEAFF. CDR3 in DNA: TGCGCCAGCAGCTTGGCAGGGGCGCGACTCGATTCTGAAGCTTTCTTT.

V gene TRBV5-6 combines with J gene TRBJ1-6; D remains ambiguous. Germline values: CDR1 SGHDT, CDR2 YYEEEE. The CDR3 contains 13 residues. V lost 0 bases and J 7 bases, leaving 5 bases between the germline ends. The CDR3 sequence is CASSLVSNSPLHF. The DNA of the CDR3 is TGTGCCAGCAGCTTGGTTTCGAATTCACCCCTCCACTTT.

This rearrangement joins TRBV5-4 to TRBJ2-1; the D is unclear. Germline V lookup: CDR1 SGHNT, CDR2 YYREEE (reference sequence). CDR3 length: 17 residues. V was clipped by 0 bases and J by 2 bases, with 15 bases between them. This chain's CDR3 is CASSLASARPPYNEQFF. The CDR3 DNA reads as TGTGCCAGCAGCTTGGCCTCAGCGCGGCCTCCCTACAATGAGCAGTTCTTC.

This clonotype appeared a few times. This sequence joins TRBV7-2 and TRBJ1-2; D is possibly TRBD1 (5 bases). CDR1 and CDR2 (germline): SGHTA, FQGNSA. Deletions cut 4 bases from V and 7 bases from J, with 19 bases between. The CDR3 runs to 15 residues. The CDR3, as DNA: TGTGCCAGCAGCTCAGCGCAGGGATTCCTTTCTGGCTACACCTTC. This encodes CASSSAQGFLSGYTF.

This chain uses TRBV7-9 with TRBJ2-1, with 16 bases matching TRBD2. The germline V gene has CDR1 SEHNR and CDR2 FQNEAQ (reference sequence). CDR3 size: 17 residues. V gave up 5 bases and J gave up 8 bases; unmatched junction bases: 9. The CDR3: CASSPGTSGRARHEQFF. CDR3 nucleotide sequence: TGTGCCAGCAGCCCCGGGACTAGCGGGAGGGCCAGGCATGAGCAGTTCTTC.

At least ten counts were recorded for this clonotype. The chain carries TRBV5-6 and TRBJ2-7; D not resolved. Germline CDR1 reads SGHDT; CDR2 reads YYEEEE. The V end lost 4 bases, the J end lost 3 bases, and 5 bases lay between the germline ends. The CDR3 runs 11 residues. CDR3 coding DNA: TGTGCCAGCAGCGGCCACTACGAGCAGTACTTC. It encodes CASSGHYEQYF.

The chain couples TRBV20-1 to TRBJ1-4; 8 bases are shared with TRBD1. CDR1 is DFQATT, CDR2 SNEGSKA, per germline (reference sequence). The length of the CDR3 is 17 residues. V trimming: 3 bases; J trimming: 6 bases; junction bases outside the gene matches: 15. CDR3 sequence reads: CSARKRTGHQADEKLFF. The CDR3 nucleotides are TGCAGTGCTAGGAAGCGGACAGGGCATCAGGCTGATGAAAAACTGTTTTTT.

This clonotype has more than one count but fewer than ten. The gene calls are TRBV27 and TRBJ1-1; 8 bases are shared with TRBD1. V shed 7 bases and J 3 bases; nucleotides not matched to a gene: 10. The CDR3 extends over 15 amino acids. Germline values: CDR1 MNHEY, CDR2 SMNVEV (reference sequence). The CDR3 loop is CASNSRGTGHTEAFF. As DNA, the CDR3 is TGTGCCAGCAACTCCCGCGGGACAGGTCACACTGAAGCTTTCTTT.

This chain links TRBV6-5 with TRBJ1-4; a possible D gene is TRBD1 (6 bases). The V gene's germline CDR1 is MNHEY and CDR2 SVGAGI. This CDR3 contains 15 residues. Trimming took 5 bases from V and 5 from J, leaving 15 bases between them. In DNA, the CDR3 is TGTGCCAGCAGTAACCACAGGGCGGGGAATGAAAAACTGTTTTTT. This sequence encodes CASSNHRAGNEKLFF.

The rearrangement joins TRBV7-8 to TRBJ2-5; 11 bases align to TRBD1. Trimming removed 5 bases from V and 2 bases from J; junction bases left unmatched: 7. This CDR3 has 16 amino acids. The germline V gene has CDR1 SGHVS and CDR2 FQNEAQ. In DNA, the CDR3 is TGTGCCAGCAGCCTTGGGACAGGGGGGACTCAAGAGACCCAGTACTTC. Translation gives CASSLGTGGTQETQYF.

The chain links TRBV20-1 to TRBJ1-5; D unresolved. This CDR3 has 13 amino acids. Trimming took 6 bases from V and 1 from J, leaving 10 bases between them. Germline V gene sequence: CDR1 DFQATT, CDR2 SNEGSKA (reference sequence). CDR3 protein: CSAATDSNQPQHF. Written as DNA, the CDR3 is TGCAGTGCCGCGACCGACAGCAATCAGCCCCAGCATTTT.

This clonotype has only a few counts. V usage is TRBV12-3 or TRBV12-4 and J usage is TRBJ1-2; TRBD1 aligns across 7 bases. The V gene end was trimmed by 6 bases and the J gene end by 0 bases; junction bases not matched to a gene: 4. The CDR3 has 14 amino acids. CDR3 in amino acids: CASREGQTNYGYTF. The CDR3 DNA reads TGTGCCAGCAGAGAGGGACAGACTAACTATGGCTACACCTTC.

The chain links TRBV5-6 to TRBJ2-3; 9 nucleotides agree with TRBD2. Germline V gives CDR1 SGHDT, CDR2 YYEEEE. The length of the CDR3 is 14 residues. Losses at the gene ends were 5 bases for V and 5 bases for J; bases not matched to a gene: 6. DNA for the CDR3: TGTGCCAGCAGTCAGGGACTAGCTCGAGATACGCAGTATTTT. Translating it yields CASSQGLARDTQYF.

V and J are TRBV4-3 and TRBJ2-5; 13 bases match TRBD2. Germline values: CDR1 LGHNA, CDR2 YSLEER. V lost 2 bases and J lost 2; bases outside the gene matches: 8. The length of the CDR3 is 18 residues. CDR3 region: CASSQRLAGGPGQETQYF. In nucleotides, the CDR3 is TGCGCCAGCAGCCAACGACTAGCGGGGGGCCCGGGGCAAGAGACCCAGTACTTC.

V gene TRBV28 combines with J gene TRBJ2-7; 10 positions match TRBD1. This CDR3 spans 15 amino acids. The ends lost 3 bases at V and 4 bases at J; junction bases unmatched: 6. CDR1 and CDR2 from the germline V gene are MDHEN and SYDVKM. The DNA for the CDR3 is TGTGCCAGCAGTTTGGGACAGGGGAGTATTTACGAGCAGTACTTC. Protein sequence: CASSLGQGSIYEQYF.

This clonotype was detected only a few times. V is TRBV20-1 and J is TRBJ1-5; perhaps TRBD1 as D (6 bases). CDR3 size: 13 residues. V was pared by 5 bases and J by 7 bases, with 15 bases between. Germline CDR1 reads DFQATT; CDR2 reads SNEGSKA (reference sequence). CDR3 nucleotide sequence: TGCAGTGCTTCTGACAGGTCCGGGCAGCCCCAGCATTTT. It is translated as CSASDRSGQPQHF.

This clonotype was counted between two and nine times. The chain couples TRBV7-2 to TRBJ1-2, with D perhaps TRBD1 (6 bases). CDR3 size: 15 residues. Trimming removed 5 bases from V and 4 bases from J, with 17 bases in between. Germline V CDR1 and CDR2: SGHTA, FQGNSA. This CDR3 is CASSPRTDRAYGYTF. CDR3 nucleotides: TGTGCCAGCAGCCCTCGGACAGATAGGGCCTATGGCTACACCTTC.